This TCR beta chain was sequenced in a study of cytomegalovirus exposure and HLA in healthy donors. Study results and limitations: It has been reported that TCR beta sequences accurately predicted the HLA-A and HLA-B alleles of most subjects. Rare sequences made up most TCRs, while some public TCRs were found in many donors. Among immune exposure information, only CMV serostatus was available. Some TCR beta chains (roughly 160 of them) were listed as cytomegalovirus-associated.

PCR used 60 Vbeta primers and 13 Jbeta primers. Profiled with immunoSEQ multiplex PCR; TCRdb holds only in-frame clones, not every one. The data show 150,000 to 200,000 clones, around 75% seen once. This clone was observed a handful of times. Its antigen is still unknown. Germline CDR1 and CDR2: SNHLY and FYNNEI. The CDR3 runs to 14 residues. V gave up 9 bases and J gave up 5 bases, with 20 bases separating them. This sequence joins TRBV2 and TRBJ2-7; weak D call: TRBD1 (5 bases). This TCR was recovered from a male donor in good health and CMV-seronegative. The sequenced sample consisted of PBMCs. CDR3 sequence: CARASGREGDEQYF. CDR3 sequence (DNA): TGTGCCAGGGCCTCGGGCAGGGAAGGGGACGAGCAGTACTTC.